The clone carrying this T cell receptor (beta chain) has more than one count but fewer than ten. The antigen is unknown. Blood got drawn at baseline, again on cycle 4 day 1, and then on cycle 7 day 1. The data derive from a study of OX40 agonist ivuxolimab in advanced cancers. As for the study in general: Every 2 weeks, ivuxolimab was infused into the patients intravenously at between 0.01 and 10 mg/kg. Whole-study results and caveats: Among the lowest peripheral clonal expansion occurred in 0.1-3.0 mg/kg partial responders.

The method was immunoSEQ multiplex PCR; TCRdb's version includes in-frame clones alone and lacks a portion of them. The sample holds roughly 80,000 clones; around four fifths are singletons and the top ten take approximately 0.8%. This CDR3 has 16 amino acids. V gave up 4 bases and J gave up 11 bases; unmatched junction bases: 15. Germline lookup yields CDR1 SGDLS and CDR2 YYNGEE. The sequence derives from an adult with an advanced solid tumor such as melanoma, head and neck, liver or kidney cancer. Sequencing was performed on CD4+ or CD8+ T cells sorted from blood, taken in a trial of the OX40 agonist ivuxolimab. The V and J genes are TRBV9 and TRBJ1-6; 7 nucleotides align to TRBD1. CDR3 sequence reads: CASSYDDRAPYTPLHF. The CDR3, as DNA: TGTGCCAGCAGCTACGACGACAGGGCTCCCTATACACCCCTCCACTTT.